Below are 5 T cell receptor beta chains sequenced from a single sample in a study of T cells in Graves' hyperthyroidism and ophthalmopathy. The CDR3 regions of TCR beta were amplified from RNA transcripts. A set of HTBI primers served as the primers for a first-round RT-PCR of the TCR CDR3. TCRdb processed the multiplex PCR reads anew with MiXCR; each CDR3 protein has one entry. The sample yields about 200,000 distinct CDR3 sequences, roughly 17% seen once. Source material: blood. The receptors stem from a woman aged 45-60 years with Graves' hyperthyroidism.

In its sample, this clonotype was seen many times. The V call is TRBV5-5, the J call TRBJ2-7, with 7 nucleotides matching TRBD1. V dropped 0 bases and J dropped 0; count of bases not matched to a gene: 3. This CDR3 is built from 15 residues. Germline V gene data show CDR1 as SGHKS and CDR2 as YYEKEE (reference sequence). Here the CDR3 DNA reads TGTGCCAGCAGCTTGGGGCAGGGGGTCTCCTACGAGCAGTACTTC. Residues: CASSLGQGVSYEQYF.

As to this clonotype: This may be a read error, as it is one base from a much larger clone. This chain connects TRBV29-1 to TRBJ1-2; 7 bases are shared with TRBD1. Germline CDR1 reads SQVTM; CDR2 reads ANQGSEA. Unmatched junction bases numbered 9, after V lost 7 bases and J lost 10 bases. The CDR3 spans 11 residues. The CDR3 here is CSGTGTETYTF. The CDR3 DNA is TGCAGCGGGACCGGGACAGAGACCTACACCTTC.

Many counts were recorded for this clonotype. The chain carries TRBV27 and TRBJ2-7; D uncertain. V lost 1 base to trimming and J lost 6 bases, with 4 bases between them. The CDR3 has 11 residues. CDR1 MNHEY and CDR2 SMNVEV come from the germline V gene (reference sequence). The CDR3 sequence: CASSLLGEQYF. The CDR3 nucleotides are TGTGCCAGCAGTTTATTAGGCGAGCAGTACTTC.

This chain connects TRBV24-1 to TRBJ2-2; 12 nucleotides align to TRBD2. The CDR3 is 15 amino acids. Trimming cost V 5 bases and J 7 bases; bases outside gene matches: 4. Germline CDR1 is KGHDR and CDR2 is SFDVKD. The CDR3 loop is CATSGRLAGVGELFF. The CDR3 bases are TGTGCCACCAGTGGGCGACTAGCGGGAGTCGGGGAGCTGTTTTTT.

This clonotype was counted ten times or more. The rearrangement links TRBV20-1 to TRBJ2-5; D gene ambiguous. V shed 6 bases and J shed 4 bases, with 9 bases lying between them. The germline V gene has CDR1 DFQATT and CDR2 SNEGSKA (reference sequence). The CDR3 contains 11 residues. DNA for the CDR3: TGCAGTGCCCAGACTGGAGAGACCCAGTACTTC. Translating it yields CSAQTGETQYF.